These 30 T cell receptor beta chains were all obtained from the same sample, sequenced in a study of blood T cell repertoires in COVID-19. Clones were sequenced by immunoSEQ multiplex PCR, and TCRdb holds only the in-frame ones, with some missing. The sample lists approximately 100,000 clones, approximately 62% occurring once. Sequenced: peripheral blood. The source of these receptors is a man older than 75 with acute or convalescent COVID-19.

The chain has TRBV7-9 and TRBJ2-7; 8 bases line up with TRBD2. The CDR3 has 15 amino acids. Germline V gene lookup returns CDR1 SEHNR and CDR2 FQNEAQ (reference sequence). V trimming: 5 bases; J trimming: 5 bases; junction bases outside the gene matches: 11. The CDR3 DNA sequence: TGTGCCAGCAGCCCTCCCCGGGGGGGAAAGAACGAGCAGTACTTC. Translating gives CASSPPRGGKNEQYF. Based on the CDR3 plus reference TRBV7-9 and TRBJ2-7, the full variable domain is DTGVSQNPRHKITKRGQNVTFRCDPISEHNRLYWYRQTLGQGPEFLTYFQNEAQLEKSRLLSDRFSAERPKGSFSTLEIQRTEQGDSAMYLCASSPPRGGKNEQYFGPGTRLTVT.

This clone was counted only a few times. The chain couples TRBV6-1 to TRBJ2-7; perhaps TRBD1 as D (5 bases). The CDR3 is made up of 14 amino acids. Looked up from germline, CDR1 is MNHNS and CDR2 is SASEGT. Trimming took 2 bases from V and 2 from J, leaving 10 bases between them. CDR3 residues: CASSEQGRAYEQYF. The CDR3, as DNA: TGTGCCAGCAGTGAACAGGGAAGAGCCTACGAGCAGTACTTC.

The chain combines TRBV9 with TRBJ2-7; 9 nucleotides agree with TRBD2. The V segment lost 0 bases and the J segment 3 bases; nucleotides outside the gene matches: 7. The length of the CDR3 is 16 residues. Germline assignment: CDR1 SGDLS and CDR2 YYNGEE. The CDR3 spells CASSVAEAGGLYEQYF. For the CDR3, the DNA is TGTGCCAGCAGCGTAGCCGAAGCGGGAGGACTCTACGAGCAGTACTTC.

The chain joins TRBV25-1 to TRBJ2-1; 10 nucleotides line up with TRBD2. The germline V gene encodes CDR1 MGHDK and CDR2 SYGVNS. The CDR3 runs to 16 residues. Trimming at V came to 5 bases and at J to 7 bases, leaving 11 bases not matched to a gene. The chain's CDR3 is CASSHLAGGNVNEQFF. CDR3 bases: TGTGCCAGCAGTCACTTAGCGGGAGGTAACGTTAATGAGCAGTTCTTC.

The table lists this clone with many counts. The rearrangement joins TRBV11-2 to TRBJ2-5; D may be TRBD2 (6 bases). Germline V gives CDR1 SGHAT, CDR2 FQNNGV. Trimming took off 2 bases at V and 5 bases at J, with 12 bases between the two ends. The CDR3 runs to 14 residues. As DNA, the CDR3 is TGTGCCAGCAGCTTAATGCTAGGAGGGGAGACCCAGTACTTC. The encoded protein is CASSLMLGGETQYF. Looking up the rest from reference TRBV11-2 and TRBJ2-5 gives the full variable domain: EAGVAQSPRYKIIEKRQSVAFWCNPISGHATLYWYQQILGQGPKLLIQFQNNGVVDDSQLPKDRFSAERLKGVDSTLKIQPAKLEDSAVYLCASSLMLGGETQYFGPGTRLLVL.

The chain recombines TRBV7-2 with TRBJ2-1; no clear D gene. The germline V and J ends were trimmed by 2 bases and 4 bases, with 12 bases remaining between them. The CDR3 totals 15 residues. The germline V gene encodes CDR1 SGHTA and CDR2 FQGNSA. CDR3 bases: TGTGCCAGCAGCTTACTACCCGGAGTATACAATGAGCAGTTCTTC. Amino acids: CASSLLPGVYNEQFF.

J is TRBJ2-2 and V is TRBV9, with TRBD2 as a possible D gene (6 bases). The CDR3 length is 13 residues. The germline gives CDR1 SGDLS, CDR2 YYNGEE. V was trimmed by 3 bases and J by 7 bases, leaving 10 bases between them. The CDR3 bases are TGTGCCAGCAGCGGGAGGGGAAGCGGGGAGCTGTTTTTT. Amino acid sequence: CASSGRGSGELFF.

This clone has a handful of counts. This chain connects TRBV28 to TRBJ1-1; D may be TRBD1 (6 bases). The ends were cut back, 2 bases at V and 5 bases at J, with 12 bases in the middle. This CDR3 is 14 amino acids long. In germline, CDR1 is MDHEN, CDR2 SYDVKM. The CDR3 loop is CASSLSTGWTEAFF. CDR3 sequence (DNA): TGTGCCAGCAGTTTAAGTACAGGGTGGACTGAAGCTTTCTTT. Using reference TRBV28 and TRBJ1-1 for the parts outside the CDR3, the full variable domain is DVKVTQSSRYLVKRTGEKVFLECVQDMDHENMFWYRQDPGLGLRLIYFSYDVKMKEKGDIPEGYSVSREKKERFSLILESASTNQTSMYLCASSLSTGWTEAFFGQGTRLTVV.

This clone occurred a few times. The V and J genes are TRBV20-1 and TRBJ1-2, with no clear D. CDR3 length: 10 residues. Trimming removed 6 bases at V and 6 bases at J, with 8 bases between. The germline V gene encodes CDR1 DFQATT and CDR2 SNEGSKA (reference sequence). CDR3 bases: TGCAGTGCATTCTATAATGGCTACACCTTC. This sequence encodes CSAFYNGYTF.

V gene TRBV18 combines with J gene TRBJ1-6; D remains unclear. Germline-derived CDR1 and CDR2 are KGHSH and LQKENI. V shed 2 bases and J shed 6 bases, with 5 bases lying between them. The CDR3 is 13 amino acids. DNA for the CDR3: TGTGCCAGCTCACCAGGGAGTAATTCACCCCTCCACTTT. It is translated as CASSPGSNSPLHF.

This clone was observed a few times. In DNA form, the CDR3 reads TGTGCCAGCAGCCCCTTGGGGGGTGAAGCTTTCTTT. Protein product: CASSPLGGEAFF. This chain links TRBV7-9 with TRBJ1-1; a weak D match, TRBD1 (5 bases). Trimming took off 5 bases at V and 7 bases at J, with 11 bases between the two ends. Germline V gene data show CDR1 as SEHNR and CDR2 as FQNEAQ (reference sequence). The CDR3 runs to 12 residues.

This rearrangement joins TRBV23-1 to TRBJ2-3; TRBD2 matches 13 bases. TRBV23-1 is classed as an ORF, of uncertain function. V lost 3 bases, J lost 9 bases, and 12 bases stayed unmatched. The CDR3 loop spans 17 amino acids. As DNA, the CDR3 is TGCGCCAGCAGTCACCTACGTACTAGCGGGAGGGCCCGGACGCAGTATTTT. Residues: CASSHLRTSGRARTQYF.

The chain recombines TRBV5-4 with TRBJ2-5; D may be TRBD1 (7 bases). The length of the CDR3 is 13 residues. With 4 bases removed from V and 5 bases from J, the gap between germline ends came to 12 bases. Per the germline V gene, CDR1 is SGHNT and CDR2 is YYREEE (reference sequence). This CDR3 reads CASSATGRETQYF. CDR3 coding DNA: TGTGCCAGCAGCGCGACAGGGAGGGAGACCCAGTACTTC.

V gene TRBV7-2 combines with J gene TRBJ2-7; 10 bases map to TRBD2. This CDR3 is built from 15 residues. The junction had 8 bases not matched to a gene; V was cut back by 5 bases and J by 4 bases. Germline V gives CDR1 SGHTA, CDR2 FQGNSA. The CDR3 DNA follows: TGTGCCAGCAGCCCCTACGCTAGCGGGAGTTACGAGCAGTACTTC. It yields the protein CASSPYASGSYEQYF. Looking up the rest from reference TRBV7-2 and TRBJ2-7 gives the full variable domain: GAGVSQSPSNKVTEKGKDVELRCDPISGHTALYWYRQSLGQGLEFLIYFQGNSAPDKSGLPSDRFSAERTGGSVSTLTIQRTQQEDSAVYLCASSPYASGSYEQYFGPGTRLTVT.

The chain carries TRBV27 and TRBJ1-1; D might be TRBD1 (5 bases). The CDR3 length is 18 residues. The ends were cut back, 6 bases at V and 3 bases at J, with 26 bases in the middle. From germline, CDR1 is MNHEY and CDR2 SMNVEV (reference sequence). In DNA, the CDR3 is TGTGCCAGCAGGCCTACGGAAGGGGCGCGAGGTTATCACACTGAAGCTTTCTTT. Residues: CASRPTEGARGYHTEAFF.

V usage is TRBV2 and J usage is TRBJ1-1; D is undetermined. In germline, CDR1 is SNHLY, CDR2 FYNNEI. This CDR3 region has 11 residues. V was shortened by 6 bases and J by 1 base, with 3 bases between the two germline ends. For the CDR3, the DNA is TGTGCCAGCAGCCGGAACACTGAAGCTTTCTTT. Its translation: CASSRNTEAFF.

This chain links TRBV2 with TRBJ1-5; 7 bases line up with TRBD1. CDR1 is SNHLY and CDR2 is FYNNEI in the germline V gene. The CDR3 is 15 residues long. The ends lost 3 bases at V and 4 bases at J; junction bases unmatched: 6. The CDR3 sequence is CASSDNRGWNQPQHF. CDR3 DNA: TGTGCCAGCAGTGATAACAGGGGATGGAATCAGCCCCAGCATTTT.

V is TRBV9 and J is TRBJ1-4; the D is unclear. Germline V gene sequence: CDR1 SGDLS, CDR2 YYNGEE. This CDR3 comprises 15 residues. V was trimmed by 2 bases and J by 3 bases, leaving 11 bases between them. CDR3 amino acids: CASSVGVFPNEKLFF. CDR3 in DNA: TGTGCCAGCAGCGTTGGAGTTTTCCCTAATGAAAAACTGTTTTTT.

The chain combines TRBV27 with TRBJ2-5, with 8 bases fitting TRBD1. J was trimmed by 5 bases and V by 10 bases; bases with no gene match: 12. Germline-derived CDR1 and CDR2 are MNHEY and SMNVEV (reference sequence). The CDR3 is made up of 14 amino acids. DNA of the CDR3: TGTGCCACTTCCGGGACAGGACGGGACGAGACCCAGTACTTC. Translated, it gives CATSGTGRDETQYF.

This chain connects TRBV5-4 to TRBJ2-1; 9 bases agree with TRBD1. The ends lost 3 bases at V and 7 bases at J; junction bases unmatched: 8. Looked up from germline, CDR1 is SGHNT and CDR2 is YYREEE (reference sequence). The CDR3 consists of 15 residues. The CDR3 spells CASSSYRGQSNEQFF. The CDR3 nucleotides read TGTGCCAGCAGCTCATACAGGGGGCAGTCAAATGAGCAGTTCTTC.

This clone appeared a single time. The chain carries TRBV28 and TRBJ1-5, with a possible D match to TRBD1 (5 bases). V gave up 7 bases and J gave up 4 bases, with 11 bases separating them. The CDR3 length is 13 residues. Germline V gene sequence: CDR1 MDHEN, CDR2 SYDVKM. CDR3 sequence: CASTRQLNQPQHF. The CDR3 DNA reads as TGTGCCAGCACCCGACAGTTGAATCAGCCCCAGCATTTT.

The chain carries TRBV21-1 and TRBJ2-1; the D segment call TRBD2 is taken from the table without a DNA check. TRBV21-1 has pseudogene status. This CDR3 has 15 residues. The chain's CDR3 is CASSKEREGYNEQFF. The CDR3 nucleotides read TGTGCCAGCAGCAAAGAGAGGGAAGGGTACAATGAGCAGTTCTTC.

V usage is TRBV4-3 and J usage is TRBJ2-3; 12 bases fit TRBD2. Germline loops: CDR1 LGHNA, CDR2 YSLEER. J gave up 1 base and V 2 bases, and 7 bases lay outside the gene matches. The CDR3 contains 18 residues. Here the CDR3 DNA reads TGCGCCAGCAGCCAAACCCAACTAGCGGGAGGTCGCACAGATACGCAGTATTTT. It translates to CASSQTQLAGGRTDTQYF.

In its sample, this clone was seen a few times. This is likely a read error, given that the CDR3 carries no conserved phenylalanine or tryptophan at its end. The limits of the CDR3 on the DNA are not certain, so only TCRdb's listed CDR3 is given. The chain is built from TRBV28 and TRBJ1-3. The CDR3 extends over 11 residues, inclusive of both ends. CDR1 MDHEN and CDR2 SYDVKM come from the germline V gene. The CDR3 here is CATPIGSPKDS.

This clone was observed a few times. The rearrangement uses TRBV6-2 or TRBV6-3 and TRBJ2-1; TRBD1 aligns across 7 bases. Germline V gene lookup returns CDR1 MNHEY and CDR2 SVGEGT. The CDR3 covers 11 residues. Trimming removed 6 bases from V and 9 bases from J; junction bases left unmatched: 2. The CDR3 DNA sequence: TGTGCCAGCAGCTCAGGGGGTGAGCAGTTCTTC. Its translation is CASSSGGEQFF.

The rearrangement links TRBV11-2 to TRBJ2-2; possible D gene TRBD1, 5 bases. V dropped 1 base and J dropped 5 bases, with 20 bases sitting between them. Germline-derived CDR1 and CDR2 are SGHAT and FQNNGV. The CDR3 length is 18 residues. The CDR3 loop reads CASSLGPPAGITTGELFF. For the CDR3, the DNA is TGTGCCAGCAGCTTAGGACCCCCAGCAGGGATCACAACCGGGGAGCTGTTTTTT.

The CDR3 sequence is CASSLAPGQNNSPLHF. In DNA form, the CDR3 reads TGTGCCAGCAGCTTGGCCCCGGGACAGAATAATTCACCCCTCCACTTT. This rearrangement joins TRBV5-6 to TRBJ1-6; 7 bases fit TRBD1. The junction had 5 bases not matched to a gene; V was cut back by 0 bases and J by 5 bases. CDR1 SGHDT and CDR2 YYEEEE come from the germline V gene. The CDR3 length is 16 residues.

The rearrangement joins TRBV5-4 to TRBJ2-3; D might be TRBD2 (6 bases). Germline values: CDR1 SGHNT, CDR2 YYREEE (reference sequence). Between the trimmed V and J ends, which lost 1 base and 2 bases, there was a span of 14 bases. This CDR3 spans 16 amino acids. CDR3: CASSLLAGSITDTQYF. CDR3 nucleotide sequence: TGTGCCAGCAGCTTGCTTGCGGGAAGTATCACAGATACGCAGTATTTT.

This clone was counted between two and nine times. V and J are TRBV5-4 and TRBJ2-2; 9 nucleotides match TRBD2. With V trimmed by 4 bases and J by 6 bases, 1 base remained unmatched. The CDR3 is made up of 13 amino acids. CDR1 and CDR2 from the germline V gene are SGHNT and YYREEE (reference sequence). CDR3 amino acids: CASSPSGAGELFF. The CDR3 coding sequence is TGTGCCAGCAGCCCTAGCGGGGCCGGGGAGCTGTTTTTT.

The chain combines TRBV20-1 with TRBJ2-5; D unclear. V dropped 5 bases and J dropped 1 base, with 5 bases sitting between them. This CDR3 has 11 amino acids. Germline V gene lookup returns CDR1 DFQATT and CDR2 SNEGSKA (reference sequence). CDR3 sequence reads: CSAAIQETQYF. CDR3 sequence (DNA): TGCAGTGCTGCTATCCAAGAGACCCAGTACTTC.